This T cell receptor (beta chain) came from a study of T cell changes during pregnancy in multiple sclerosis. This CDR3 region has 14 residues. In germline, CDR1 is MDHEN, CDR2 SYDVKM. Trimming shortened V by 6 bases and J by 5 bases, and 14 bases separated the two germline ends. Libraries were prepared by immunoSEQ multiplex PCR; TCRdb keeps only in-frame clonotypes and omits some of them. Of approximately 53,000 clones in the sample, 92% were seen once. Source: CD4+ T cells from peripheral blood mononuclear cells, taken after pregnancy. The origin of this receptor is a female donor in good health, enrolled as a control in a pregnancy study. The chain recombines TRBV28 with TRBJ1-5, with TRBD1 as a possible D gene (5 bases). This chain's CDR3 is CASSMGGGDQPQHF. The CDR3 DNA follows: TGTGCCAGCAGCATGGGGGGTGGGGATCAGCCCCAGCATTTT.